This is a list of T cell receptor beta chains from one sample in a study of T cell responses to AZD1222 COVID-19 vaccine. Only in-frame clones appear in the TCRdb table, and some are missing; sequencing was by immunoSEQ multiplex PCR. This table holds some 130,000 clones, 75% to 90% found once. The starting material was peripheral blood, obtained on day 0 of AZD1222 vaccination. Receptor source: an adult in good health. CDR3s include the opening cysteine and the closing phenylalanine or tryptophan. Fields, in order: J gene, D gene, clone size, V gene, CDR3 protein, CDR3 DNA. The D gene is left open where the match is weak. The size entry is marked missing in some rows and otherwise reads once, few, many or a size class.

TRBJ1-1,TRBD1,.,TRBV6-5,CASSLTWDSEAFF,TGTGCCAGCAGTCTAACATGGGACAGTGAAGCTTTCTTT
TRBJ2-4,.,.,TRBV27,CASRTSNQNIQYF,TGTGCCAGCAGAACCTCAAACCAAAACATTCAGTACTTC
TRBJ2-1,.,.,TRBV7-6,CASSLVGGSKKANEQFF,TGTGCCAGCAGCTTAGTCGGGGGATCAAAGAAAGCCAATGAGCAGTTCTTC
TRBJ2-3,TRBD1,.,TRBV19,CASRHRGFSTDTQYF,TGTGCCAGTCGTCACAGGGGGTTTTCAACAGATACGCAGTATTTT
TRBJ2-1,TRBD2,.,TRBV29-1,CSVAGLTSGRVNEQFF,TGCAGCGTCGCTGGGCTCACTAGCGGGAGGGTTAATGAGCAGTTCTTC
TRBJ2-1,TRBD1,.,TRBV27,CASSHTWDRRNNEQFF,TGTGCCAGCAGCCATACCTGGGACAGGCGTAACAATGAGCAGTTCTTC
TRBJ2-6,.,few,TRBV29-1,CSVAGDRSSGANVLTF,TGCAGCGTTGCAGGGGATCGAAGCTCTGGGGCCAACGTCCTGACTTTC
TRBJ2-3,.,.,TRBV11-3,CASRGLSTDTQYF,TGTGCCAGCAGAGGACTCTCCACAGATACGCAGTATTTT
TRBJ1-2,TRBD1,.,TRBV29-1,CSVDETGGENYGYTF,TGCAGCGTTGATGAGACAGGGGGCGAGAACTATGGCTACACCTTC
TRBJ2-3,.,.,TRBV14,CASSQDGLARTDTQYF,TGTGCCAGCAGCCAAGATGGGCTAGCTAGGACAGATACGCAGTATTTT
TRBJ2-7,.,.,TRBV6-5,CAILWLRTFYEQYF,TGTGCCATCCTTTGGTTACGGACGTTCTACGAGCAGTACTTC
TRBJ1-1,TRBD1,.,TRBV7-9,CASSSKQGARGEAFF,TGTGCCAGCAGCTCAAAGCAGGGGGCGCGGGGTGAAGCTTTCTTT
TRBJ2-5,.,few,TRBV29-1,CSVEVGGAETQYF,TGCAGCGTTGAAGTGGGGGGAGCGGAGACCCAGTACTTC
TRBJ1-1,.,.,TRBV12-3/TRBV12-4,CASSLPGYTEAFF,TGTGCCAGCAGTTTACCGGGGTACACTGAAGCTTTCTTT
TRBJ1-2,.,.,TRBV12-1,CASSFGPANTYTEGHNYGYTF,TGTGCCAGCAGCTTTGGTCCCGCAAATACATATACCGAAGGCCATAACTATGGCTACACCTTC